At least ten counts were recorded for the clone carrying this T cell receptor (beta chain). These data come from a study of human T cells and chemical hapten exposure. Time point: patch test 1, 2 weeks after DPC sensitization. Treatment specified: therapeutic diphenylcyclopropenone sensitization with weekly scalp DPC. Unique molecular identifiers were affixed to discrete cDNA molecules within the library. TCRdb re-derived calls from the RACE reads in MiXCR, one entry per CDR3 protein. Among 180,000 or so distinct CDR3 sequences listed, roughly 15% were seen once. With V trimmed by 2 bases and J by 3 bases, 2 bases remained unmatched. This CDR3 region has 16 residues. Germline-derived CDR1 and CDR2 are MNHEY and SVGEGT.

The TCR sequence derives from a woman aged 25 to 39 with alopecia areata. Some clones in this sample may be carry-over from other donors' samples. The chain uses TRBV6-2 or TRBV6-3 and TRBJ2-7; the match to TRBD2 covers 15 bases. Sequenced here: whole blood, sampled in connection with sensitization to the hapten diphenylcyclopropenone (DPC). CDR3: CASSYPGLAGGYEQYF. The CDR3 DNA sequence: TGTGCCAGCAGTTACCCGGGACTAGCGGGAGGCTACGAGCAGTACTTC.